The entry below gives a single T cell receptor beta chain sequence along with its context. Its antigen remains unidentified. Base qualities are not recorded, but no much larger clone differs from it by a single base. Its CDR3 holds 13 amino acids, cysteine through phenylalanine. Only the CDR3 portion is preserved as DNA: 39 bases, with reading frame beginning at the first base. CDR1 is given as MDHEN and CDR2 as SYDVKM, both from the germline V gene. V is clipped by 8 bases and J by 2 bases, and the sequence between their germline boundaries is 10 bases long. Using the deep immunoSEQ assay, multiplex PCR amplified TCR CDR3 regions from genomic DNA. For each cell subset, the extracted genomic DNA was distributed evenly across all wells of several immunoSEQ 96-well plates, and each plate served as one replicate. For sorted subsets, 200 to 250 ng of genomic DNA, equivalent to around 29,000 T cell genomes, went into each replicate PCR. Purified libraries were quantified with a Qubit 3.0 fluorometer, sized on a Bioanalyzer 2100, and re-quantified with the KAPA Library Quantification kit. Every immunoSEQ 96-well plate was sequenced on a separate single-read 150-cycle Illumina NextSeq 550 flow cell. Turning to the authors' computational methods: Because only junctional sequences without quality scores were contained in the immunoSEQ output, filtering matching that applied to full-length reads could not be performed. To assign V/J genes and CDR3, sequences were annotated against IMGT germline references using PyIR, a Python wrapper for IgBLAST v1.9. Any read was removed if the V/J assignment was weak (E-value above 1e-6), the CDR3 was missing, or the read contained stop codons, out-of-frame junctions, or ambiguous translated residues. A V3J clonotype was defined by an identical inferred V gene, J gene, and CDR3 amino acid sequence. Percentage overlap between repertoires was calculated by dividing the number of shared unique clonotypes by the size of the smaller repertoire. Repertoire richness was assessed with RTK rarefaction, the Chao1 estimator, and Recon v2.1 estimates of unobserved clonotypes. Generation probabilities for all TCRbeta clonotypes obtained by the gDNA method from a handful of donors were computed using OLGA. What TCRdb holds here is the immuneACCESS table cut down to in-frame rearrangements. Part of the clones is not present; checked against another copy, under half of the missing clones reflect an unresolved V gene, and the others are unexplained. D and trimming come from the DNA, and the V and J calls and clone size come from that table. The sample data list hundreds of thousands of clones, and about 74% of these were observed just once. Of the sample, roughly 1.7% is held by the ten largest clones.

The donors were healthy, HIV-negative adults with no recently reported acute infections or vaccinations. Every donor was a Caucasian adult living in Nashville, Tennessee, USA. CD4+ T cells were enriched by magnetic negative selection, after which naive cells were positively selected on CD45RA and the negative fraction was taken as the memory subset. Blood was collected by leukapheresis, and PBMCs were isolated by Ficoll-Histopaque density gradient centrifugation and then cryopreserved in liquid nitrogen vapor phase. Analytical flow cytometry was used to check the purity and quantity of every magnetically sorted T cell population. Genomic DNA was isolated from each sorted fraction and quantified by UV absorbance on a Nanodrop 2000c. The sample belongs to a study of shared clonotypes between healthy human individuals (dated by TCRdb to 2018 to 2021). About the study as a whole: The cohort comprised two women and a few men aged 18 to 49 years. Per donor, three plates each were used for CD4 naive and CD4 memory, two for CD8 naive, and one for CD8 memory. Leukapheresis yielded between about 0.94 and 8.9 billion PBMCs per donor. The study deeply sequenced blood TCR repertoires of several healthy adults to estimate repertoire size and the extent of clonotype sharing between individuals. Libraries were prepared and TCR repertoires were sequenced by different laboratories using diverse techniques, in order to increase sequencing depth and limit assay-specific biases. General study outcomes and caveats: Clonotypes shared by all four sorted-subset donors showed higher generation probabilities than non-shared clonotypes. Sampling was restricted to blood, and TCR repertoires in tissues likely differ from the TCR repertoires found in blood. Rarefaction of sorted-subset datasets indicated incomplete sequencing despite the large sequencing depth. The genetic and exposure-history diversity represented was limited by the small number of donors. Around 5.4% of naive CD4, roughly 3.6% of naive CD8, 2% to 2.5% of memory CD4, and less than 0.45% of memory CD8 clonotypes were shared across a handful of donors. Based on pairwise subsampling, the degree of clonotype sharing among donors was expected to be affected by sequencing depth. Estimated clonotype richness was generally larger for naive than for memory subsets.

This chain joins TRBV28 to TRBJ1-5; no confident D gene assignment can be made. The origin of this receptor is a woman in her thirties in good health. Sequenced input: memory CD4+ T cells sorted from blood. The cell subset or site label, read with the paper, signifies: CD45RA-negative fraction. The sequenced DNA is TGTGCCAGCGAGGTGCAGGGCAATCAGCCCCAGCATTTT. Its protein is CASEVQGNQPQHF.